The 5 T cell receptor beta chains below come from one sample, sequenced in a study of blood T cell repertoires in COVID-19. Data came from immunoSEQ multiplex PCR; TCRdb stores just in-frame clones and leaves some out. The data show approximately 75,000 clones, roughly 87% seen once. The sample taken for sequencing was peripheral blood. These receptors all stem from a man aged 50 to 60 with acute or convalescent COVID-19.

This clone was detected once. The CDR3 is CASTRQDPDYTF. CDR3 sequence (DNA): TGTGCCAGCACCCGACAGGACCCCGACTACACCTTC. The rearrangement links TRBV28 to TRBJ1-2, with a weak D call TRBD1 (6 bases). V was cut by 7 bases and J by 10 bases, with 16 bases left in between. The germline V gene has CDR1 MDHEN and CDR2 SYDVKM. The CDR3 totals 12 residues.

The chain is built from TRBV19 and TRBJ1-6; the D gene is possibly TRBD1 (6 bases). The V gene lost 5 bases and the J gene lost 0 bases, with 8 bases spanning the gap. From germline, CDR1 is LNHDA and CDR2 SQIVND (reference sequence). The length of the CDR3 is 15 residues. The CDR3 region has the DNA TGTGCCAGTAGTGAACAGGGCTCCTATAATTCACCCCTCCACTTT. It yields the protein CASSEQGSYNSPLHF.

This clone has a single count. The chain combines TRBV7-3 with TRBJ2-1, with 12 bases aligning to TRBD2. The CDR3 totals 15 residues. The germline V gene encodes CDR1 SGHTA and CDR2 FQGTGA. V gave up 5 bases and J gave up 10 bases; unmatched junction bases: 9. CDR3 bases: TGTGCCAGCAGCCTGCCTAGCGGGGGGGCGGGAGAGCAGTTCTTC. It encodes CASSLPSGGAGEQFF.

The CDR3 DNA follows: TGTGCCAGCAGTTTAGGGGGGGCTGGTGGCTACACCTTC. This encodes CASSLGGAGGYTF. The J gene is TRBJ1-2, the V gene TRBV27, with D perhaps TRBD1 (6 bases). V gave up 2 bases and J gave up 7 bases, with 11 bases separating them. Germline V gene data show CDR1 as MNHEY and CDR2 as SMNVEV (reference sequence). This CDR3 region has 13 residues.

V and J are TRBV4-1 and TRBJ2-5; the D gene is possibly TRBD2 (5 bases). CDR1 is MGHRA and CDR2 is YSYEKL in the germline V gene. The CDR3 runs to 13 residues. The V and J ends lost 4 bases and 4 bases respectively, with 10 bases between them. Here the CDR3 reads CASSPSGSETQYF. The CDR3 bases are TGCGCCAGCAGCCCATCGGGGTCAGAGACCCAGTACTTC.